A single sample is the source of the 9 T cell receptor beta chains below, sequenced in a study of post-analysis software for immune sequencing data. Study findings and constraints: Higher frequency in patients than in controls was seen for about five TRBV segments, with TRBV5-6, TRBV5-1 and TRBV20-1 among them.

Researchers reported that TCR beta cDNA libraries carried unique molecular identifiers. TCRdb recomputed calls from the PCR reads with MiXCR, one row per CDR3 protein. In the table there are about 430,000 distinct CDR3 sequences, approximately 39% of which are singletons. Their target antigens are unknown. What was sequenced was blood. The source of these receptors is a girl aged 2 to 10 with multiple sclerosis.

Regarding this clonotype: At one boundary the junction diverges from the germline segment, which might be a read error. The V and J genes are TRBV4-1 and TRBJ1-2, with D unclear. Per germline, CDR1 MGHRA and CDR2 YSYEKL. This CDR3 spans 15 amino acids. CDR3 loop: CASSHVLGNNCGYTF. The CDR3 coding sequence is TGCGCCAGCAGCCACGTTCTAGGGAATAACTGTGGCTACACCTTC.

The rearrangement joins TRBV7-6 to TRBJ1-1, with D perhaps TRBD1 (5 bases). V lost 1 base and J lost 6, with 9 bases in between. The germline gives CDR1 SGHVS, CDR2 FNYEAQ. The CDR3 has 13 residues. CDR3 in DNA: TGTGCCAGCAGCTTAGGGGGCATGGCTGAAGCTTTCTTT. This translates into CASSLGGMAEAFF.

The V and J genes are TRBV7-9 and TRBJ2-6; possible D gene TRBD2, 5 bases. V shed 5 bases and J shed 4 bases, with 12 bases lying between them. This CDR3 has 15 residues. Germline CDR1 is SEHNR and CDR2 is FQNEAQ (reference sequence). In DNA, the CDR3 is TGTGCCAGCAGCGTCGGGGTATCCGGGGCCAACGTCCTGACTTTC. Amino acid sequence: CASSVGVSGANVLTF.

The chain is built from TRBV28 and TRBJ2-7, with 9 bases aligning to TRBD1. CDR3 size: 14 residues. J gave up 8 bases and V 6 bases, and 11 bases lay outside the gene matches. Germline V CDR1 and CDR2: MDHEN, SYDVKM. The DNA of the CDR3 is TGTGCCAGCAGATTCCGGGACAGGGAGGTCCAGCAGTACTTC. Its protein product is CASRFRDREVQQYF.

The J gene is TRBJ2-7, the V gene TRBV20-1; maybe TRBD1 (6 bases). In germline, CDR1 is DFQATT, CDR2 SNEGSKA (reference sequence). V gave up 6 bases and J gave up 7 bases, with 19 bases separating them. The CDR3 consists of 13 residues. CDR3 sequence reads: CSATELRGWEQYF. The CDR3 coding sequence is TGCAGTGCCACCGAGCTCAGGGGATGGGAGCAGTACTTC.

The chain joins TRBV29-1 to TRBJ1-2; no definite D call. This CDR3 comprises 14 residues. Germline V gene data show CDR1 as SQVTM and CDR2 as ANQGSEA. The V end lost 4 bases, the J end lost 1 base, and 13 bases lay between the germline ends. The CDR3 is CSVVKGDVNYGYTF. The CDR3 DNA reads TGCAGCGTTGTAAAGGGTGACGTTAACTATGGCTACACCTTC.

The chain joins TRBV6-5 to TRBJ2-3; 9 bases are shared with TRBD2. V gave up 2 bases and J gave up 0 bases; unmatched junction bases: 12. The CDR3 runs 19 residues. The germline V gene has CDR1 MNHEY and CDR2 SVGAGI. CDR3 sequence (DNA): TGTGCCAGCAGTTACCCCCGGCTAGCGGGACCCCGAAGCACAGATACGCAGTATTTT. This sequence encodes CASSYPRLAGPRSTDTQYF.

This clonotype was recorded a few times. The rearrangement joins TRBV13 to TRBJ2-5; 10 bases match TRBD1. V lost 5 bases and J lost 6; bases outside the gene matches: 6. This CDR3 is 14 amino acids long. The germline gives CDR1 PRHDT, CDR2 FYEKMQ (reference sequence). The CDR3 region has the DNA TGTGCCAGCAGCAAGGGACAGGGGAGCAAGACCCAGTACTTC. Translation gives CASSKGQGSKTQYF.

The chain uses TRBV11-2 and TRBJ1-1; the D is unclear. V was cut by 0 bases and J by 6 bases, with 8 bases left in between. The germline V gene encodes CDR1 SGHAT and CDR2 FQNNGV. The CDR3 consists of 13 residues. Here the CDR3 reads CASSLDAAAEAFF. CDR3 sequence (DNA): TGTGCCAGCAGCTTAGATGCGGCCGCTGAAGCTTTCTTT.